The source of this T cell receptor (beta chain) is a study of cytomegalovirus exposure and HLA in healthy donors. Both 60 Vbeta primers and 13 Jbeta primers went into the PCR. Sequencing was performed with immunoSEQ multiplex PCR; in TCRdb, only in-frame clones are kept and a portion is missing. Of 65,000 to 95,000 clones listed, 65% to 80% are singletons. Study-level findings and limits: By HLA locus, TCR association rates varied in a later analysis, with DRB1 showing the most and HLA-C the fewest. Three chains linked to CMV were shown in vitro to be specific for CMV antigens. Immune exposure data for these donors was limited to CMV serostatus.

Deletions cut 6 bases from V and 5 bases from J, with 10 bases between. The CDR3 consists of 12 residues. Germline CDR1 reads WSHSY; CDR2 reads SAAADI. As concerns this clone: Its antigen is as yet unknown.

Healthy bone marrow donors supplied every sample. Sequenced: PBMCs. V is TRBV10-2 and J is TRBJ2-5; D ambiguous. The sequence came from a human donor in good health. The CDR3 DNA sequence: TGCGCCAGCAGCGGTAGCCAGGAGACCCAGTACTTC. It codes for CASSGSQETQYF.